This T cell receptor beta chain was observed in a study of neurological immune-mediated disorders. General study points: Among expanded clones, no CDR3 amino acid sequences were shared across subjects, a pattern suggesting private repertoires in all groups.

This clonotype was recorded many times. Antigen: not known. MiXCR, applied by TCRdb to the 5' RACE reads, yields one record per CDR3 protein. The sample comprises around 35,000 distinct CDR3 sequences, less than 1.6% of which are singletons, and about 9% rests with the top ten. The TCR originated in a woman in her 30s with multiple sclerosis. Sequencing was carried out using PBMCs.

CDR3 residues: CATSATKGTDTQYF. The DNA of the CDR3 is TGTGCCACCTCCGCCACGAAGGGCACAGATACGCAGTATTTT. V usage is TRBV6-6 and J usage is TRBJ2-3; no clear D gene. This CDR3 contains 14 residues. Per the germline V gene, CDR1 is MNHNY and CDR2 is SVGAGI (reference sequence). Trimming pared 10 bases from V and 1 base from J, leaving 15 bases between.